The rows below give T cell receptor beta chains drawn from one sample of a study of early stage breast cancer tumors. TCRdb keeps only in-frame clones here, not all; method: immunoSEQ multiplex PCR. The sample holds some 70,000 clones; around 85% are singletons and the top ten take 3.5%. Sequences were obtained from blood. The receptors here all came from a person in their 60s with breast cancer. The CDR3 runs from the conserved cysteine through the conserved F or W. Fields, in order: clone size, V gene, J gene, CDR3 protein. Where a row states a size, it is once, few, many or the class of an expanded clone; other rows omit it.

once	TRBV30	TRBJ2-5	CAALTPGSETQYF
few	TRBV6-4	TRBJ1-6	CASRGEGANNSPLHF
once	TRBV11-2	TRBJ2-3	CASSVGPGPITDTQYF
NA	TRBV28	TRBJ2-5	CASSLQVPAGPGPETQYF
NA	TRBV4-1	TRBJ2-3	CASSQEETGVLTDTQYF
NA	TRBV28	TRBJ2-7	CASRDWTYEQYF
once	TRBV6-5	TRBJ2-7	CASSYSPYEQYF
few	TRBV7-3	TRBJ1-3	CASSSGPGNTIYF
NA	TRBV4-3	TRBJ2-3	CASSQGLRDTQYF
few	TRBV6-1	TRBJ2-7	CAGKTGSYEQYF
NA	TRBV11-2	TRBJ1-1	CASSPLGTEAFF
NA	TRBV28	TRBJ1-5	CASSPSIGTLNQPQHF
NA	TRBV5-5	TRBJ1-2	CASSLRDYGYTF
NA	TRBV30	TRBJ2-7	CAWREPGPYEQYF
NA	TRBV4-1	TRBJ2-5	CASSQQGVGAQETQYF